This T cell receptor beta chain was observed in a study of monozygotic twins with inflammatory bowel disease. Study-wide findings and caveats: Whether twins were concordant or discordant made no difference to repertoire similarity, possibly from limited power.

No sorting of T cells preceded isolation of total RNA from whole blood. Per sample, reverse transcription was split into eight reactions. TCRdb reworked the 5' RACE reads into one entry per CDR3 protein, no DNA. The listing records approximately 200,000 distinct CDR3 sequences. The length of the CDR3 is 14 residues. Germline values: CDR1 SGHRS, CDR2 YFSETQ. About this clonotype: No antigen is known for it.

The gene calls are TRBV5-1 and TRBJ1-6; the D gene TCRdb calls, TRBD1, cannot be checked with no DNA. The TCR comes from a human donor with ulcerative colitis or Crohn's disease, or a healthy co-twin of an affected twin (not recorded which). Material: blood. The CDR3: CASSLTGDSSPLHF.